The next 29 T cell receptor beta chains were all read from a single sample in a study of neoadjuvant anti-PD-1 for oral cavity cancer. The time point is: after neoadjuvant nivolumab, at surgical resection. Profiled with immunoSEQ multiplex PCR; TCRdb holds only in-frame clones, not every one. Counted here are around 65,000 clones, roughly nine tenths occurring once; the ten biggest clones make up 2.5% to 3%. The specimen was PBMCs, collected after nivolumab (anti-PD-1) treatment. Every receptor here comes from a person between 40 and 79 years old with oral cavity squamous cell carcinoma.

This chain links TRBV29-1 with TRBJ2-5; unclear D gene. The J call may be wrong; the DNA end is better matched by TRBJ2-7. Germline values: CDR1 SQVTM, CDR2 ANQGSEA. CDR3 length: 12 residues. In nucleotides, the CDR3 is TGCAGCGTTGGCCGTTCTTACTACGAGCAGTACTTC. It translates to CSVGRSYYEQYF.

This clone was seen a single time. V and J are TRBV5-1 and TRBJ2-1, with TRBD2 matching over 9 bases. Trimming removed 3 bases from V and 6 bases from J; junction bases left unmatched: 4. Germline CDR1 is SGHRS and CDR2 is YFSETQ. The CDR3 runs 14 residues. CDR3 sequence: CASSWTSAANEQFF. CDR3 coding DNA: TGCGCCAGCAGCTGGACTAGCGCAGCCAATGAGCAGTTCTTC.

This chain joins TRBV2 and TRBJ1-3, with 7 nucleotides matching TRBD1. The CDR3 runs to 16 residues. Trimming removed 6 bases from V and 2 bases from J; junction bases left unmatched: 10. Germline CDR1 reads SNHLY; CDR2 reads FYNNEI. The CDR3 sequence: CASSDAHRGAGNTIYF. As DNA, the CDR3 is TGTGCCAGCAGCGACGCCCACAGGGGAGCTGGAAACACCATATATTTT.

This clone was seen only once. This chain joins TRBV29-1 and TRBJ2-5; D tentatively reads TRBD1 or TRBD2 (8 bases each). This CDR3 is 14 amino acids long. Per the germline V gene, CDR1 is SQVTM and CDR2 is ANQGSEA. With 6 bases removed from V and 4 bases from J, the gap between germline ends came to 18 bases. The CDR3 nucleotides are TGCAGCGTCATTCGACAGGGGACTAGAGAGACCCAGTACTTC. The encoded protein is CSVIRQGTRETQYF.

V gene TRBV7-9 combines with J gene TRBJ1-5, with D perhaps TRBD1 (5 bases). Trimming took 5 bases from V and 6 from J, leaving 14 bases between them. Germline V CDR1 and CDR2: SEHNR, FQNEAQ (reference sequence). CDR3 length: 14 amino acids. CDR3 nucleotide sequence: TGTGCCAGCAGCCGTGTGGGGACGGGTCAGCCCCAGCATTTT. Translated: CASSRVGTGQPQHF. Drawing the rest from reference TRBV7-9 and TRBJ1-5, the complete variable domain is DTGVSQNPRHKITKRGQNVTFRCDPISEHNRLYWYRQTLGQGPEFLTYFQNEAQLEKSRLLSDRFSAERPKGSFSTLEIQRTEQGDSAMYLCASSRVGTGQPQHFGDGTRLSIL.

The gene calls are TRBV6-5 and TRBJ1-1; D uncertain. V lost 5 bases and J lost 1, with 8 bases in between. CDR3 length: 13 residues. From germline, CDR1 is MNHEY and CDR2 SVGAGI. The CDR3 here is CASSEQWNTEAFF. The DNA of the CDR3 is TGTGCCAGCAGTGAGCAGTGGAACACTGAAGCTTTCTTT.

This CDR3 is CAISERGQTGISGYTF. Here the CDR3 DNA reads TGTGCCATCAGTGAACGGGGACAGACAGGTATCTCTGGCTACACCTTC. The chain has TRBV10-3 and TRBJ1-2; 7 bases are a match to TRBD1. Germline assignment: CDR1 ENHRY and CDR2 SYGVKD. This CDR3 region has 16 residues. Trimming removed 3 bases from V and 7 bases from J; junction bases left unmatched: 14.

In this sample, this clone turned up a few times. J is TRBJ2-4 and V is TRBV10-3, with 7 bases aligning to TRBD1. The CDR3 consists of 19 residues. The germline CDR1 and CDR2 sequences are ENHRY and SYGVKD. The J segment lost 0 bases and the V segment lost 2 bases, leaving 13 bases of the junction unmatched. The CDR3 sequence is CAISESDVTGTLAKNIQYF. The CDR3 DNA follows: TGTGCCATCAGTGAGAGTGACGTGACAGGGACGTTAGCCAAAAACATTCAGTACTTC.

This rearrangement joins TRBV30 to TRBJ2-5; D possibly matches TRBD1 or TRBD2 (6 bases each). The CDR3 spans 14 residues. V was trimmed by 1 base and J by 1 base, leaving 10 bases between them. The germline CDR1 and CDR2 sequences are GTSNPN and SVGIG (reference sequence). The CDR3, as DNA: TGTGCCTGGAGTGAGGGGGGACTCCAAGAGACCCAGTACTTC. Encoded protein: CAWSEGGLQETQYF.

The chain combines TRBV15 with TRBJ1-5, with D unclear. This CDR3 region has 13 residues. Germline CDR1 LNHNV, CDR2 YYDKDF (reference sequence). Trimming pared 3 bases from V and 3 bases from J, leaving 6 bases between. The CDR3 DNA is TGTGCCACCAGCAGGGAAATCAATCAGCCCCAGCATTTT. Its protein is CATSREINQPQHF.

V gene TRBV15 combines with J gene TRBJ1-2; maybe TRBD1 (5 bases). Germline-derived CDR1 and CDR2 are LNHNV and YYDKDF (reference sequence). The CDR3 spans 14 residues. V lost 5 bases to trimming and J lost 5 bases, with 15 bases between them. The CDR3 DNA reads TGTGCCACCAGCTCAACAAGGGAGGGGTATGGCTACACCTTC. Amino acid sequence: CATSSTREGYGYTF.

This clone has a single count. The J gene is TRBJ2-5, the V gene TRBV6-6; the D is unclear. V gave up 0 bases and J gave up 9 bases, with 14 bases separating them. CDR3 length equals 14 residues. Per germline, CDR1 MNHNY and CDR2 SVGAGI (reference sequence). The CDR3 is CASSYSAVRFAQYF. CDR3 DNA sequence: TGTGCCAGCAGTTACTCCGCGGTCCGTTTCGCCCAGTACTTC.

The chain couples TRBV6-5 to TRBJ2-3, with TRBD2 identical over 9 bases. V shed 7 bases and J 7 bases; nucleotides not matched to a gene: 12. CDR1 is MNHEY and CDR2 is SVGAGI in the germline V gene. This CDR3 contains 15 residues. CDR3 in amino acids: CASIGSGGPGNTQYF. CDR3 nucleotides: TGTGCCAGCATTGGTAGCGGGGGCCCAGGGAATACGCAGTATTTT.

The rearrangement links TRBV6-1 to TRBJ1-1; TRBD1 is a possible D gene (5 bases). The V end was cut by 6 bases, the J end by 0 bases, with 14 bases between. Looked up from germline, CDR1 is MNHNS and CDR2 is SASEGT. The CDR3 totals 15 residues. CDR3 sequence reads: CASSDPQVLNTEAFF. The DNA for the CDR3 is TGTGCCAGCAGCGACCCACAGGTGTTGAACACTGAAGCTTTCTTT.

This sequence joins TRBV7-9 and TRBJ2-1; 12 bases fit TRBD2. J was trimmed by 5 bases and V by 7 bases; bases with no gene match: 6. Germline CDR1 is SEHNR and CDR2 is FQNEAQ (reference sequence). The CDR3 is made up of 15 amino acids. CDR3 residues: CASTPWTSGNNEQFF. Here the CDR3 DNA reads TGTGCCAGCACCCCTTGGACTAGCGGGAACAATGAGCAGTTCTTC.

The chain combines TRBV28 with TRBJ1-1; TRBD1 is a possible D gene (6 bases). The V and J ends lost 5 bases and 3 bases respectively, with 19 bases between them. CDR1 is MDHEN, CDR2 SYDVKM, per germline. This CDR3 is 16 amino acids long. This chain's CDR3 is CASSTLGGRQYTEAFF. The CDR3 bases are TGTGCCAGCAGTACCCTGGGGGGGCGACAGTACACTGAAGCTTTCTTT.

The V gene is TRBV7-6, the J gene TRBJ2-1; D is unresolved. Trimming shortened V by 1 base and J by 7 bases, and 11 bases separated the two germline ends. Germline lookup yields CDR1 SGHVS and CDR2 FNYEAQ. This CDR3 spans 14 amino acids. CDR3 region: CASSLVWVANEQFF. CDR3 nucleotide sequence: TGTGCCAGCAGCTTAGTTTGGGTGGCGAATGAGCAGTTCTTC.

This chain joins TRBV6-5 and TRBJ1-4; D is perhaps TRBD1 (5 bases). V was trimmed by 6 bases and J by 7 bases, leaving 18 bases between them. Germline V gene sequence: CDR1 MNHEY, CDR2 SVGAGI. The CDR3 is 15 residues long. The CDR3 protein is CASSRVGGTVEKLFF. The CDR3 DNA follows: TGTGCCAGCAGCCGAGTCGGGGGGACTGTTGAAAAACTGTTTTTT.

The CDR3 DNA sequence: TGTGCCAGCAGTTATGCGTCGGGGGCAGCCTACGAGCAGTACTTC. Amino acids: CASSYASGAAYEQYF. V and J are TRBV7-9 and TRBJ2-7; D may correspond to TRBD1 or TRBD2 (6 bases each). CDR1 is SEHNR and CDR2 is FQNEAQ in the germline V gene (reference sequence). Trimming stripped 6 bases from V and 2 bases from J, with 17 bases between. The CDR3 is made up of 15 amino acids.

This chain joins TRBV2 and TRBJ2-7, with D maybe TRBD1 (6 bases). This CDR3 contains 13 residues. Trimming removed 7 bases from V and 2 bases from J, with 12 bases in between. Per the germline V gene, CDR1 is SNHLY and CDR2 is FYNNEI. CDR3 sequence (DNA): TGTGCCAGCACTCCAGGGGTGGCCTACGAGCAGTACTTC. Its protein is CASTPGVAYEQYF.

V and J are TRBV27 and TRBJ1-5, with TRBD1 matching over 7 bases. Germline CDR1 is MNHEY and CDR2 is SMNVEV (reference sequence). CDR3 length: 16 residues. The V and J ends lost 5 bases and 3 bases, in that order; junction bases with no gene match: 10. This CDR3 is CASSPATGALNQPQHF. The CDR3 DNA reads TGTGCCAGCAGTCCAGCTACAGGGGCGCTCAATCAGCCCCAGCATTTT.

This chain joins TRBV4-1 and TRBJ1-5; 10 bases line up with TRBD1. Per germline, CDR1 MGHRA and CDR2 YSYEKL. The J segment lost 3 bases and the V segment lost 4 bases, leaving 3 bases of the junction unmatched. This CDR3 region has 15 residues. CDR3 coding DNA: TGCGCCAGCAGCCTGGGGACAGGGGTCAATCAGCCCCAGCATTTT. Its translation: CASSLGTGVNQPQHF.

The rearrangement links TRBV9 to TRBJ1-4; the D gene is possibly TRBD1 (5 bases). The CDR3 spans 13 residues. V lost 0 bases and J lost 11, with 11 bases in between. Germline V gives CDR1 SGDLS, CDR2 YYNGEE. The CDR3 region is CASSVDGARKLFF. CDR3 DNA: TGTGCCAGCAGCGTAGACGGGGCTCGGAAACTGTTTTTT.

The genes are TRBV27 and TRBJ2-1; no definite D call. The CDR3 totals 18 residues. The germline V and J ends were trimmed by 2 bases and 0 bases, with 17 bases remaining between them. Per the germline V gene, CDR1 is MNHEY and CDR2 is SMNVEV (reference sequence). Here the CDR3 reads CASSLMGLWGISYNEQFF. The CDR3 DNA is TGTGCCAGCAGTTTAATGGGTTTGTGGGGTATCTCCTACAATGAGCAGTTCTTC.

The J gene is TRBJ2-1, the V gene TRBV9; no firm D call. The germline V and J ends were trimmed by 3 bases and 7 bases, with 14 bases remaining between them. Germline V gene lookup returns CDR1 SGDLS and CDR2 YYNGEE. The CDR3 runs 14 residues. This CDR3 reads CASSGLMVGNEQFF. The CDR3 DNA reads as TGTGCCAGCAGCGGGTTAATGGTTGGGAATGAGCAGTTCTTC.

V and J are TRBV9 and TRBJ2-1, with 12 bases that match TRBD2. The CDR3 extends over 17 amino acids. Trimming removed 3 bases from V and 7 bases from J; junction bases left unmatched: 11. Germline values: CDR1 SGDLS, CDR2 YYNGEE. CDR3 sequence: CASSARLAGAPGNEQFF. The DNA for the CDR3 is TGTGCCAGCAGCGCCAGACTAGCGGGAGCCCCGGGGAATGAGCAGTTCTTC.

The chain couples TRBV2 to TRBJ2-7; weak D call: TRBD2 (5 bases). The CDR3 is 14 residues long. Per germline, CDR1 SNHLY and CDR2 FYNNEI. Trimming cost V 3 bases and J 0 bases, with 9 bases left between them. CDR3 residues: CASSDRLLSYEQYF. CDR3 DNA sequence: TGTGCCAGCAGTGATAGACTACTCTCCTACGAGCAGTACTTC.

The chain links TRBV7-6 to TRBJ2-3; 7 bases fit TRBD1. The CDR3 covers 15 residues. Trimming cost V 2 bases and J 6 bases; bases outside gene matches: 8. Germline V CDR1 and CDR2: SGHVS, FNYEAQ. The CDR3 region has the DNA TGTGCCAGCAGCTTATCACAGGGGTCGGGGGATACGCAGTATTTT. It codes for CASSLSQGSGDTQYF.

The CDR3 protein is CASSNYGLARYNEQFF. CDR3 coding DNA: TGCGCCAGCAGCAACTATGGACTAGCGAGATACAATGAGCAGTTCTTC. The chain is built from TRBV4-1 and TRBJ2-1; TRBD2 matches at 9 bases. With 5 bases clipped from V and 4 bases from J, the junction kept 9 bases outside the gene matches. Germline V CDR1 and CDR2: MGHRA, YSYEKL. CDR3 length: 16 residues.